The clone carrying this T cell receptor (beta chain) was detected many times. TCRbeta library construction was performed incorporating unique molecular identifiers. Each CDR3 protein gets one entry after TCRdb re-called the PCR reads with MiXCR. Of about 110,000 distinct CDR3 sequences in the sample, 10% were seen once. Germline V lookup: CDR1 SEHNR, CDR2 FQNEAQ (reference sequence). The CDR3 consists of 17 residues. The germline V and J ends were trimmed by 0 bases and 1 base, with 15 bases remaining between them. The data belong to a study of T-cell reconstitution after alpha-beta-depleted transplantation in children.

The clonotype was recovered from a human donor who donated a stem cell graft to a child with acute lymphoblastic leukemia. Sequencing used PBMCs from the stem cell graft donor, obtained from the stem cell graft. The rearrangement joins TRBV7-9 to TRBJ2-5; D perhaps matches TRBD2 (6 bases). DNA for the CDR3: TGTGCCAGCAGCTTAGCAGGGTGGGCTAGCGTCCAAGAGACCCAGTACTTC. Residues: CASSLAGWASVQETQYF.